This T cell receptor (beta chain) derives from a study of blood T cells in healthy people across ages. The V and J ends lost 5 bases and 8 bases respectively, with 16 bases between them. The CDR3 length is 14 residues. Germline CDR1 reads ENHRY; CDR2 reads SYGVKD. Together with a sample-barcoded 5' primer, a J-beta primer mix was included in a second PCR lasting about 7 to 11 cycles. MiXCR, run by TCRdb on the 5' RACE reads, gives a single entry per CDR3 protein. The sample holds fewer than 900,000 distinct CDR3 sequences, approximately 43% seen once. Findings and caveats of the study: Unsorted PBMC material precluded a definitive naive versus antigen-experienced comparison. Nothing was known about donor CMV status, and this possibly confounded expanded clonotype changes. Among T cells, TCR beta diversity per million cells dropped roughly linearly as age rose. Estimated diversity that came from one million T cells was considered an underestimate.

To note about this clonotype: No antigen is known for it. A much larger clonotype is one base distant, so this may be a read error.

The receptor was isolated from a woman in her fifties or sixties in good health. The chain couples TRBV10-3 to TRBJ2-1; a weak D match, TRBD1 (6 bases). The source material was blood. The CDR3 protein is CAISTGQGIDEQFF. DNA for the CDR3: TGTGCCATCAGTACAGGGCAGGGTATTGATGAGCAGTTCTTC.